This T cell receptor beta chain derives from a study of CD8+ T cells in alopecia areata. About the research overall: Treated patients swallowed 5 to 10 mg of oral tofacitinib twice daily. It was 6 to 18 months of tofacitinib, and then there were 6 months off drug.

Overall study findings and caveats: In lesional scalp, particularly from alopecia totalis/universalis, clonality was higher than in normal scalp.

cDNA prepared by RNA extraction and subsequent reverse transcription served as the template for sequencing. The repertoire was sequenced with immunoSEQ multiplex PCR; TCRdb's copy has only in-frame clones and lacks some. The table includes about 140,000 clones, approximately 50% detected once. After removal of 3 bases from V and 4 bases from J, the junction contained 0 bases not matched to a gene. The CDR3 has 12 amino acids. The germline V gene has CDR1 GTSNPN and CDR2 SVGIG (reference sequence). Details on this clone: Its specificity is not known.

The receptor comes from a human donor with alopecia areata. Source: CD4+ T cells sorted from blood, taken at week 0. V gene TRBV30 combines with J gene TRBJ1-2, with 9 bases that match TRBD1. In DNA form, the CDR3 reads TGTGCCTGGAGGACAGGGGGCTATGGCTACACCTTC. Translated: CAWRTGGYGYTF.